This T cell receptor beta chain is drawn from a study of OX40 agonist ivuxolimab in advanced cancers. Turning to the study itself: Dosing consisted of intravenous ivuxolimab at 0.01 to 10 mg/kg every 2 weeks.

Concerning this clone: Its antigen is not identified.

Some clones are missing from TCRdb's copy, which holds only in-frame ones; the method was immunoSEQ multiplex PCR. The data hold fewer than 20,000 clones, with around three quarters observed a single time. Findings and caveats of the study: Near-lowest levels of clonal expansion characterized partial responders at 0.1-3.0 mg/kg.

V dropped 4 bases and J dropped 1 base, with 7 bases sitting between them. Germline CDR1 SNHLY, CDR2 FYNNEI. The length of the CDR3 is 13 residues. Sequencing used CD4+ or CD8+ T cells sorted from blood, obtained in a trial of the OX40 agonist ivuxolimab. The sequence derives from an adult with an advanced solid tumor such as melanoma, head and neck, liver or kidney cancer. J is TRBJ1-1 and V is TRBV2, with D hard to call. In nucleotides, the CDR3 is TGTGCCAGCAGTGCCCAAAAGAACACTGAAGCTTTCTTT. Translated: CASSAQKNTEAFF.